Given below is one TCR beta chain in context. The antigen remains unidentified. Both 60 Vbeta primers and 13 Jbeta primers went into the PCR. Clones were read by immunoSEQ multiplex PCR, and TCRdb kept only the in-frame ones, dropping some. Found here are 150,000 to 200,000 clones, over 75% of them singletons; the top ten hold roughly 13%. Donors in the study were healthy people who gave bone marrow. CDR3 size: 14 residues. V trimming: 3 bases; J trimming: 2 bases; junction bases outside the gene matches: 2. CDR1 is SGHNT and CDR2 is YYREEE in the germline V gene (reference sequence). The data stem from a study of cytomegalovirus exposure and HLA in healthy donors. Across the whole study: An early data release held tens of millions of unique TCRs from HLA-typed donors. Broader study findings: HLA-A and HLA-B allele assignments for most subjects were reportedly predicted accurately using TCR beta sequences.

The chain joins TRBV5-4 to TRBJ1-3; TRBD1 matches at 7 bases. Sequenced: PBMCs. This clonotype was obtained from a man aged 50 or older in good health and CMV-seropositive. The CDR3 coding sequence is TGTGCCAGCAGCTCTCAGGGGGCTGGAAACACCATATATTTT. Its protein product is CASSSQGAGNTIYF.